These 21 T cell receptor beta chains were sequenced from one sample in a study of beta chain features in type 1 diabetes. The study reverse transcribed the entire isolated RNA, so it sequenced expressed TCRB transcripts. The method was immunoSEQ multiplex PCR; TCRdb's version includes in-frame clones alone and lacks a portion of them. The sample includes some 900,000 clones, roughly 15% of them seen just once. The sequenced sample was naive CD4+ T cells from blood. Receptors originate from a woman younger than 35 in good health.

This clone turned up a few times. The rearrangement uses TRBV5-5 and TRBJ2-3; D is unresolved. This CDR3 is 14 amino acids long. The ends were cut back, 0 bases at V and 2 bases at J, with 7 bases in the middle. The germline V gene has CDR1 SGHKS and CDR2 YYEKEE (reference sequence). CDR3 nucleotides: TGTGCCAGCAGCTTGGCCCAGTCCACAGATACGCAGTATTTT. This encodes CASSLAQSTDTQYF.

This sequence joins TRBV20-1 and TRBJ2-5, with D uncertain. CDR1 DFQATT and CDR2 SNEGSKA come from the germline V gene (reference sequence). Deletions cut 1 base from V and 5 bases from J, with 5 bases between. This CDR3 is 11 amino acids long. The CDR3 here is CSARAGETQYF. As DNA, the CDR3 is TGCAGTGCTAGAGCCGGGGAGACCCAGTACTTC.

The chain links TRBV11-2 to TRBJ2-7; D unclear. Deletions cut 3 bases from V and 6 bases from J, with 15 bases between. The CDR3 has 14 amino acids. Germline CDR1 and CDR2: SGHAT and FQNNGV. As DNA, the CDR3 is TGTGCCAGCAGCTTGGCAGTCCTTCCACTCGAGCAGTACTTC. Translation gives CASSLAVLPLEQYF.

The rearrangement uses TRBV15 and TRBJ2-1, with D perhaps TRBD2 (5 bases). Trimming shortened V by 8 bases and J by 0 bases, and 14 bases separated the two germline ends. Germline V gives CDR1 LNHNV, CDR2 YYDKDF (reference sequence). The CDR3 runs 15 residues. The CDR3 reads CATGGGISSYNEQFF. The CDR3, as DNA: TGTGCCACCGGAGGCGGCATATCCTCCTACAATGAGCAGTTCTTC.

This clone was seen only a few times. The genes are TRBV15 and TRBJ1-5; D unresolved. The CDR3 runs to 15 residues. V was trimmed by 2 bases and J by 1 base, leaving 9 bases between them. Germline assignment: CDR1 LNHNV and CDR2 YYDKDF (reference sequence). CDR3 loop: CATSRSRNSNQPQHF. The CDR3 nucleotides read TGTGCCACCAGCAGATCCAGGAACAGCAATCAGCCCCAGCATTTT. Based on the CDR3 plus reference TRBV15 and TRBJ1-5, the full variable domain is DAMVIQNPRYQVTQFGKPVTLSCSQTLNHNVMYWYQQKSSQAPKLLFHYYDKDFNNEADTPDNFQSRRPNTSFCFLDIRSPGLGDTAMYLCATSRSRNSNQPQHFGDGTRLSIL.

A few counts support this clone. The chain couples TRBV6-5 to TRBJ2-3, with 8 bases aligning to TRBD1. Germline CDR1 is MNHEY and CDR2 is SVGAGI. The CDR3 consists of 16 residues. Unmatched junction bases numbered 5, after V lost 2 bases and J lost 1 base. The DNA of the CDR3 is TGTGCCAGCAGTTACGAAGGGGGACAGGGCACAGATACGCAGTATTTT. It translates to CASSYEGGQGTDTQYF.

A few counts support this clone. The chain carries TRBV7-2 and TRBJ2-7; the D gene is possibly TRBD2 (6 bases). The CDR3 sequence is 14 residues long. Trimming pared 7 bases from V and 4 bases from J, leaving 17 bases between. The germline CDR1 and CDR2 sequences are SGHTA and FQGNSA. The CDR3 DNA reads TGTGCCAGCATGGTAACGGGAGATAGTTACGAGCAGTACTTC. Encoded protein: CASMVTGDSYEQYF.

A remark on this clone: The same CDR3 arises from other DNA sequences in this sample as well. The chain joins TRBV7-2 to TRBJ2-7; D is perhaps TRBD1 (5 bases). The CDR3 runs to 13 residues. Germline CDR1 SGHTA, CDR2 FQGNSA. The V end was cut by 5 bases, the J end by 1 base, with 9 bases between. CDR3 in amino acids: CASSISGSYEQYF. The CDR3 DNA reads TGTGCCAGCAGCATCTCAGGGTCCTACGAGCAGTACTTC.

The V call is TRBV18, the J call TRBJ2-7; D might be TRBD1 or TRBD2, each matching 5 bases. V was shortened by 3 bases and J by 3 bases, with 9 bases between the two germline ends. CDR3 length: 13 amino acids. From germline, CDR1 is KGHSH and CDR2 LQKENI. The CDR3: CASSPGAGYEQYF. The DNA for the CDR3 is TGTGCCAGCTCACCCGGGGCTGGCTACGAGCAGTACTTC.

This chain joins TRBV14 and TRBJ2-1; D remains ambiguous. CDR1 and CDR2 (germline): SGHDN, FVKESK. Deletions cut 2 bases from V and 6 bases from J, with 2 bases between. This CDR3 contains 11 residues. The CDR3 spells CASSQLNEQFF. The CDR3 nucleotides are TGTGCCAGCAGCCAACTCAATGAGCAGTTCTTC. Full variable domain (outside the CDR3, taken from reference TRBV14 and TRBJ2-1): EAGVTQFPSHSVIEKGQTVTLRCDPISGHDNLYWYRRVMGKEIKFLLHFVKESKQDESGMPNNRFLAERTGGTYSTLKVQPAELEDSGVYFCASSQLNEQFFGPGTRLTVL.

This clone was counted between two and nine times. The rearrangement links TRBV29-1 to TRBJ2-3; D not resolved. CDR3 length: 13 amino acids. The V end lost 2 bases, the J end lost 0 bases, and 6 bases lay between the germline ends. CDR1 is SQVTM, CDR2 ANQGSEA, per germline. The CDR3 coding sequence is TGCAGCGTTGAAAGGACGAGCACAGATACGCAGTATTTT. Protein product: CSVERTSTDTQYF.

J is TRBJ2-4 and V is TRBV9; 12 bases agree with TRBD2. The V gene's germline CDR1 is SGDLS and CDR2 YYNGEE. This CDR3 comprises 19 residues. With V trimmed by 0 bases and J by 0 bases, 7 bases remained unmatched. CDR3 region: CASSVVLAGGPLAKNIQYF. The CDR3 DNA is TGTGCCAGCAGCGTAGTCCTAGCGGGAGGGCCGTTAGCCAAAAACATTCAGTACTTC.

V gene TRBV30 combines with J gene TRBJ1-2; no clear D. The CDR3 has 12 amino acids. The V and J ends lost 8 bases and 5 bases respectively, with 15 bases between them. The germline V gene encodes CDR1 GTSNPN and CDR2 SVGIG (reference sequence). CDR3 in amino acids: CASSIVGYGYTF. CDR3 coding DNA: TGTGCCAGTAGTATAGTTGGGTATGGCTACACCTTC.

The rearrangement joins TRBV9 to TRBJ2-3; D is possibly TRBD1 (6 bases). The CDR3 is made up of 17 amino acids. CDR1 is SGDLS, CDR2 YYNGEE, per germline. Trimming took 4 bases from V and 2 from J, leaving 20 bases between them. CDR3 in amino acids: CASSPIAGKGVTDTQYF. CDR3 nucleotides: TGTGCCAGCAGCCCGATTGCCGGGAAGGGGGTCACAGATACGCAGTATTTT.

This rearrangement joins TRBV19 to TRBJ1-5; D possibly corresponds to TRBD1 (5 bases). The germline V gene has CDR1 LNHDA and CDR2 SQIVND (reference sequence). The CDR3 is made up of 15 amino acids. Trimming cost V 2 bases and J 2 bases, with 10 bases left between them. The CDR3 DNA reads as TGTGCCAGTAGTATAAAGGGGATGGGCAATCAGCCCCAGCATTTT. Protein sequence: CASSIKGMGNQPQHF.

The chain links TRBV19 to TRBJ2-7, with D tentatively TRBD2 (6 bases). V was shortened by 5 bases and J by 2 bases, with 19 bases between the two germline ends. The CDR3 is 16 residues long. Germline V CDR1 and CDR2: LNHDA, SQIVND (reference sequence). CDR3 DNA sequence: TGTGCCAGTAGTTCGAGCCTTAGCGGAATGGCCTACGAGCAGTACTTC. It is translated as CASSSSLSGMAYEQYF.

The chain links TRBV11-2 to TRBJ2-2; no clear D gene. The CDR3 loop spans 13 amino acids. Germline V CDR1 and CDR2: SGHAT, FQNNGV. V was pared by 3 bases and J by 3 bases, with 5 bases between. CDR3 in DNA: TGTGCCAGCAGCTTGGGCGACACCGGGGAGCTGTTTTTT. This sequence encodes CASSLGDTGELFF.

V gene TRBV4-2 combines with J gene TRBJ2-7; the D gene is possibly TRBD1 (5 bases). The CDR3 is made up of 16 amino acids. With 2 bases removed from V and 6 bases from J, the gap between germline ends came to 20 bases. CDR1 and CDR2 from the germline V gene are LGHNA and YNFKEQ. The CDR3 sequence is CASSQSFRQGFLEQYF. The DNA for the CDR3 is TGTGCCAGCAGCCAAAGTTTCCGGCAGGGTTTTCTCGAGCAGTACTTC.

The rearrangement links TRBV7-9 to TRBJ1-1; D remains ambiguous. Germline V lookup: CDR1 SEHNR, CDR2 FQNEAQ (reference sequence). This CDR3 spans 15 amino acids. Trimming stripped 4 bases from V and 3 bases from J, with 15 bases between. CDR3 nucleotide sequence: TGTGCCAGCAGCTCGAGTGGGCTCGCTGACACTGAAGCTTTCTTT. It is translated as CASSSSGLADTEAFF.

This clone was seen ten or more times. This sequence joins TRBV10-3 and TRBJ1-1; D gene unclear. The germline V and J ends were trimmed by 7 bases and 4 bases, with 13 bases remaining between them. The CDR3 covers 13 residues. CDR1 ENHRY and CDR2 SYGVKD come from the germline V gene. The CDR3 region has the DNA TGTGCCATCAACCCAGGTTCGGGCACTGAAGCTTTCTTT. Translation: CAINPGSGTEAFF.

This chain connects TRBV10-3 to TRBJ2-7; D ambiguous. Trimming left V 4 bases short and J 3 bases short, with 7 bases between. The CDR3 runs to 12 residues. Germline V gene lookup returns CDR1 ENHRY and CDR2 SYGVKD. This chain's CDR3 is CAISGWSYEQYF. The CDR3 nucleotides are TGTGCCATCAGTGGTTGGAGCTACGAGCAGTACTTC.